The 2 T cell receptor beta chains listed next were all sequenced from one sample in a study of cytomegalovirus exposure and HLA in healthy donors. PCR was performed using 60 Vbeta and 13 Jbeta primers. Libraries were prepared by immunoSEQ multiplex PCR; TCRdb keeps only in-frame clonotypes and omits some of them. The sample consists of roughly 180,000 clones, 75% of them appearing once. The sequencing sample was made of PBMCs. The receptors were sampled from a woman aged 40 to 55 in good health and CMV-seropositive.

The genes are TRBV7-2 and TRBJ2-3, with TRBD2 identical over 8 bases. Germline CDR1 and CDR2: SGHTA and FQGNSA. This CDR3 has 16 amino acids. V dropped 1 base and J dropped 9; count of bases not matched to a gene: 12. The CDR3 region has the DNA TGTGCCAGCAGCTTAGGGGGGAGCGGGAGTTCTCTGACGCAGTATTTT. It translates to CASSLGGSGSSLTQYF.

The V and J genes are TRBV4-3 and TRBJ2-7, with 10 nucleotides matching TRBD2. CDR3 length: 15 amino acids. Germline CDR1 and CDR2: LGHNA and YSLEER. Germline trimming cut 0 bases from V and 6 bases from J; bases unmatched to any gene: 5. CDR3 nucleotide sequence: TGCGCCAGCAGCCAAGACTCGAGCGGGAGGGCCGAGCAGTACTTC. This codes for CASSQDSSGRAEQYF.